A single sample is the source of the 26 T cell receptor beta chains below, sequenced in a study of T cell responses to AZD1222 COVID-19 vaccine. Profiling relied on immunoSEQ multiplex PCR, and the TCRdb table lists in-frame clones only, not all of them. The data contain 120,000 to 150,000 clones, 70% to 90% of them singletons. The sample consisted of peripheral blood, taken on day 0 of AZD1222 vaccination. The origin of the receptors is an adult in good health.

The rearrangement links TRBV6-6 to TRBJ2-7; TRBD2 might be the D (6 bases). The CDR3 runs 14 residues. Deletions cut 3 bases from V and 6 bases from J, with 15 bases between. CDR1 is MNHNY and CDR2 is SVGAGI in the germline V gene (reference sequence). The CDR3 is CASSYVGRRGEQYF. The CDR3 DNA reads as TGTGCCAGCAGTTATGTGGGGCGGCGGGGCGAGCAGTACTTC.

V is TRBV27 and J is TRBJ2-6; D call uncertain. The CDR3 length is 16 residues. The V gene's germline CDR1 is MNHEY and CDR2 SMNVEV (reference sequence). Trimming took 6 bases from V and 4 from J, leaving 16 bases between them. For the CDR3, the DNA is TGTGCCAGCAGGTTTCGTGGGGTAGACGGGGCCAACGTCCTGACTTTC. This translates into CASRFRGVDGANVLTF.

The chain employs TRBV7-9 and TRBJ2-3; 9 bases are shared with TRBD2. The CDR3 contains 14 residues. J was trimmed by 4 bases and V by 5 bases; bases with no gene match: 4. Germline values: CDR1 SEHNR, CDR2 FQNEAQ (reference sequence). The CDR3 spells CASSGRGGADTQYF. Written as DNA, the CDR3 is TGTGCCAGCAGCGGGCGGGGGGGTGCAGATACGCAGTATTTT.

The chain carries TRBV3-1 (or the pseudogene TRBV3-2) and TRBJ2-1, with 11 bases aligning to TRBD2. After removal of 6 bases from V and 1 base from J, the junction contained 5 bases not matched to a gene. The CDR3 spans 16 residues. Germline V lookup: CDR1 LGHDT, CDR2 YNNKEL (reference sequence). The CDR3 loop reads CASSFLAGGSYNEQFF. The CDR3 nucleotides read TGTGCCAGCAGTTTCCTAGCGGGGGGTTCCTACAATGAGCAGTTCTTC.

The rearrangement links TRBV5-1 to TRBJ2-1; 12 nucleotides align to TRBD2. V lost 5 bases to trimming and J lost 4 bases; unmatched junction nucleotides: 13. From germline, CDR1 is SGHRS and CDR2 YFSETQ. There are 18 residues in the CDR3. CDR3: CASRVASGRVKEYNEQFF. The CDR3, as DNA: TGCGCCAGCAGGGTGGCTAGCGGGAGGGTGAAGGAATACAATGAGCAGTTCTTC. The variable domain in full, completed from reference TRBV5-1 and TRBJ2-1, reads KAGVTQTPRYLIKTRGQQVTLSCSPISGHRSVSWYQQTPGQGLQFLFEYFSETQRNKGNFPGRFSGRQFSNSRSEMNVSTLELGDSALYLCASRVASGRVKEYNEQFFGPGTRLTVL.

V and J are TRBV3-1 (or the pseudogene TRBV3-2) and TRBJ1-2; D not certain. V lost 0 bases, J lost 4 bases, and 9 bases lay in between. The CDR3 loop spans 14 amino acids. CDR1 is LGHDT, CDR2 YNNKEL, per germline (reference sequence). The CDR3 loop is CASSQDPRSYGYTF. DNA for the CDR3: TGTGCCAGCAGCCAAGATCCCAGAAGCTATGGCTACACCTTC.

The chain uses TRBV18 and TRBJ1-5, with 10 bases matching TRBD1. V lost 5 bases to trimming and J lost 8 bases; unmatched junction nucleotides: 9. This CDR3 is built from 15 residues. CDR1 and CDR2 from the germline V gene are KGHSH and LQKENI. The CDR3: CASSMTGGSREPQHF. CDR3 coding DNA: TGTGCCAGCTCAATGACAGGGGGCTCGAGGGAGCCCCAGCATTTT.

V and J are TRBV6-4 and TRBJ2-2; TRBD2 agrees at 9 bases. V was pared by 6 bases and J by 1 base, with 6 bases of the junction left unmatched. This CDR3 region has 16 residues. CDR1 is MRHNA, CDR2 SNTAGT, per germline. The CDR3 DNA reads as TGTGCCAGCAGCCCTAGCGGGACCGTGAACACCGGGGAGCTGTTTTTT. It translates to CASSPSGTVNTGELFF.

The CDR3 DNA sequence: TGTGCCAGCAGCTTGAAGGGGGATTGGCTGAGTCAGCCCCAGCATTTT. Translated, it gives CASSLKGDWLSQPQHF. This chain joins TRBV5-8 and TRBJ1-5; D possibly corresponds to TRBD1 (6 bases). Germline loops: CDR1 SGHTS, CDR2 YDEGEE. The CDR3 is 16 amino acids. Trimming took off 1 base at V and 6 bases at J, with 17 bases between the two ends.

V gene TRBV19 combines with J gene TRBJ1-5; perhaps TRBD1 as D (6 bases). Trimming removed 6 bases at V and 1 base at J, with 19 bases between. The CDR3 extends over 17 amino acids. Germline V lookup: CDR1 LNHDA, CDR2 SQIVND (reference sequence). This chain's CDR3 is CASSRPPGGQSNQPQHF. Written as DNA, the CDR3 is TGTGCCAGTAGCCGCCCCCCAGGCGGACAGAGCAATCAGCCCCAGCATTTT.

The rearrangement uses TRBV29-1 and TRBJ1-2, with TRBD1 matching 7 bases. The CDR3 spans 14 residues. V dropped 4 bases and J dropped 8; count of bases not matched to a gene: 13. CDR1 and CDR2 from the germline V gene are SQVTM and ANQGSEA. In DNA, the CDR3 is TGCAGCGTTGGGACAGGCCAACTATCAGGGGGCTACACCTTC. This translates into CSVGTGQLSGGYTF. The full variable domain, completed using reference TRBV29-1 and TRBJ1-2, is SAVISQKPSRDICQRGTSLTIQCQVDSQVTMMFWYRQQPGQSLTLIATANQGSEATYESGFVIDKFPISRPNLTFSTLTVSNMSPEDSSIYLCSVGTGQLSGGYTFGSGTRLTVV.

V and J are TRBV7-6 and TRBJ2-1; possibly TRBD2 for D (6 bases). V lost 6 bases and J 6 bases, leaving 12 bases between the germline ends. The CDR3 length is 13 residues. Looked up from germline, CDR1 is SGHVS and CDR2 is FNYEAQ. CDR3 amino acids: CASRSGVGNEQFF. In DNA, the CDR3 is TGTGCCAGCAGGTCGGGGGTCGGCAATGAGCAGTTCTTC.

This chain links TRBV15 with TRBJ1-6, with no clear D. This CDR3 spans 16 amino acids. Germline CDR1 is LNHNV and CDR2 is YYDKDF (reference sequence). Trimming pared 1 base from V and 9 bases from J, leaving 16 bases between. In DNA, the CDR3 is TGTGCCACCAGCAGAGGCCAGCGGGCGCGGAGTTCACCCCTCCACTTT. Translated: CATSRGQRARSSPLHF. Filled out from reference TRBV15 and TRBJ1-6, the complete variable domain reads DAMVIQNPRYQVTQFGKPVTLSCSQTLNHNVMYWYQQKSSQAPKLLFHYYDKDFNNEADTPDNFQSRRPNTSFCFLDIRSPGLGDTAMYLCATSRGQRARSSPLHFGNGTRLTVT.

CDR3 region: CASSLEGGFSYTF. CDR3 DNA sequence: TGTGCCAGCAGCTTAGAGGGGGGATTTAGCTACACCTTC. The chain combines TRBV11-3 with TRBJ1-2; a weak D match, TRBD1 (5 bases). Germline CDR1 and CDR2: SGHNT and YENEEA. The CDR3 contains 13 residues. The V end was cut by 0 bases, the J end by 9 bases, with 11 bases between.

The V and J genes are TRBV19 and TRBJ1-2; maybe TRBD1 (5 bases). The CDR3 extends over 15 amino acids. V lost 3 bases, J lost 3 bases, and 14 bases lay in between. The germline V gene has CDR1 LNHDA and CDR2 SQIVND (reference sequence). The CDR3 DNA reads as TGTGCCAGTAGTATGAGGGCCAGGGTGGACTATGGCTACACCTTC. This gives the protein CASSMRARVDYGYTF.

This rearrangement joins TRBV6-5 to TRBJ1-2, with no clear D. Germline CDR1 and CDR2: MNHEY and SVGAGI. The CDR3 is made up of 13 amino acids. V lost 2 bases to trimming and J lost 0 bases, with 4 bases between them. The CDR3 loop reads CASSYSTNYGYTF. The DNA of the CDR3 is TGTGCCAGCAGTTACAGTACTAACTATGGCTACACCTTC.

The V and J genes are TRBV6-1 and TRBJ2-3; D is perhaps TRBD1 (5 bases). The germline V and J ends were trimmed by 7 bases and 4 bases, with 6 bases remaining between them. There are 11 residues in the CDR3. CDR1 MNHNS and CDR2 SASEGT come from the germline V gene. CDR3 sequence (DNA): TGTGCCAGCACCAGGGCAGATACGCAGTATTTT. The encoded protein is CASTRADTQYF.

This chain connects TRBV6-5 to TRBJ2-7, with D perhaps being TRBD1 or TRBD2 (5 bases each). This CDR3 comprises 15 residues. V was cut by 6 bases and J by 4 bases, with 19 bases left in between. CDR1 MNHEY and CDR2 SVGAGI come from the germline V gene. The CDR3 coding sequence is TGTGCCAGCAGAAGTCTACGGGACGGGATTTACGAGCAGTACTTC. It specifies CASRSLRDGIYEQYF.

V is TRBV18 and J is TRBJ1-1; 7 bases are a match to TRBD1. The V segment lost 3 bases and the J segment 5 bases; nucleotides outside the gene matches: 9. Germline V gene lookup returns CDR1 KGHSH and CDR2 LQKENI. This CDR3 spans 15 amino acids. CDR3 loop: CASSPLSGGRTEAFF. CDR3 in DNA: TGTGCCAGCTCACCCCTATCAGGGGGTCGGACTGAAGCTTTCTTT.

Here the CDR3 reads CASSTTGGSNSPLHF. CDR3 DNA sequence: TGTGCCAGCAGCACTACAGGGGGCTCTAATTCACCCCTCCACTTT. The chain couples TRBV9 to TRBJ1-6; the match to TRBD1 covers 9 bases. CDR1 and CDR2 (germline): SGDLS, YYNGEE. There are 15 residues in the CDR3. V lost 4 bases, J lost 6 bases, and 5 bases stayed unmatched.

This chain uses TRBV19 with TRBJ1-4, with 7 bases matching TRBD1. V shed 0 bases, J shed 3 bases, and the junction held 7 bases outside the gene matches. This CDR3 comprises 17 residues. CDR1 and CDR2 from the germline V gene are LNHDA and SQIVND (reference sequence). CDR3 region: CASSIDWPGQSNEKLFF. The CDR3 nucleotides are TGTGCCAGTAGTATAGACTGGCCGGGACAGTCTAATGAAAAACTGTTTTTT.

This chain joins TRBV7-9 and TRBJ1-2; unclear D gene. The CDR3 totals 14 residues. Germline CDR1 and CDR2: SEHNR and FQNEAQ (reference sequence). V was pared by 2 bases and J by 4 bases, with 11 bases between. In DNA form, the CDR3 reads TGTGCCAGCAGCTTAATTCCAGGCTCCTATGGCTACACCTTC. Its translation: CASSLIPGSYGYTF.

The rearrangement joins TRBV6-5 to TRBJ2-7; D is uncertain. The germline gives CDR1 MNHEY, CDR2 SVGAGI. The V gene lost 0 bases and the J gene lost 13 bases, with 22 bases spanning the gap. The CDR3 totals 15 residues. In nucleotides, the CDR3 is TGTGCCAGCAGTTACTCGAACCGATTACGGGCCGGATTATACTTC. Protein sequence: CASSYSNRLRAGLYF.

A word on this clone: Mismatch with germline at one junction end may stem from a read error. This chain links TRBV13 with TRBJ2-7; TRBD1 matches at 11 bases. The CDR3 runs to 16 residues. CDR1 and CDR2 (germline): PRHDT, FYEKMQ (reference sequence). This chain's CDR3 is CASSLGMGQGVDEQYF. DNA of the CDR3: TGTGCCAGCAGCCTAGGAATGGGACAGGGGGTCGACGAGCAGTACTTC.

The rearrangement links TRBV28 to TRBJ1-4; 7 bases map to TRBD1. The length of the CDR3 is 14 residues. With V trimmed by 6 bases and J by 2 bases, 3 bases remained unmatched. Germline loops: CDR1 MDHEN, CDR2 SYDVKM. This CDR3 is CASSPTGTNEKLFF. DNA for the CDR3: TGTGCCAGCAGCCCGACAGGGACTAATGAAAAACTGTTTTTT.

This clone appeared once. The chain uses TRBV3-1 (or the pseudogene TRBV3-2) and TRBJ2-1; 7 bases are a match to TRBD2. The CDR3 spans 15 residues. With V trimmed by 2 bases and J by 5 bases, 6 bases remained unmatched. CDR1 LGHDT and CDR2 YNNKEL come from the germline V gene (reference sequence). The CDR3 DNA is TGTGCCAGCAGCCAACTGGCGGGAGCTAACAATGAGCAGTTCTTC. Encoded protein: CASSQLAGANNEQFF.